This TCR beta chain was profiled in a study of blood T cell repertoires in COVID-19. Study at large: Sources were T cells, B-cell-depleted T cells, or PBMCs; the material itself was cDNA or gDNA.

The CDR3 has 15 amino acids. The V end lost 7 bases, the J end lost 5 bases, and 15 bases lay between the germline ends. Germline-derived CDR1 and CDR2 are SNHLY and FYNNEI. In the study's own analysis: Quantification of nucleated cells was approximated via reference gene primer amplification. Libraries were prepared by immunoSEQ multiplex PCR; TCRdb keeps only in-frame clonotypes and omits some of them. D and trimming come from the DNA, and the V and J calls and clone size come from that table. The sample consists of some 200,000 clones, 70% to 90% of them appearing once. Sequences were obtained from peripheral blood. The gene calls are TRBV2 and TRBJ1-6; TRBD1 might be the D (6 bases). The receptor comes from a man aged 50 to 59 who had recovered from COVID-19. CDR3 residues: CASKIQGPNNSPLHF. The DNA of the CDR3 is TGTGCCAGCAAGATCCAGGGGCCCAATAATTCACCCCTCCACTTT.